These 25 T cell receptor beta chains came from one sample sequenced in a study of blood T cells in healthy people across ages (dated by TCRdb to about 2015). Library method: 5' RACE. The listed sequencing device is Illumina HiSeq 2500. A second PCR of roughly 7 to 12 cycles was run with a J-beta primer mix and a sample-barcoded 5' primer. TCRdb handled the public reads itself, with Q25 trimming in fastp and clone calling in MiXCR, and kept productive beta chains. Rows matching on CDR3 protein sequence are summarized as one entry with the most common DNA and genes. Counted in this sample were hundreds of thousands of distinct CDR3 sequences; more than 50% of them appeared once. The top ten clones comprise under 30% of the sample. The sequencing input was blood. All receptors come from a man aged 40-49 years in good health.

This rearrangement joins TRBV30 to TRBJ2-3; 15 positions agree with TRBD2. CDR3 size: 16 residues. V was pared by 2 bases and J by 6 bases, with 6 bases of the junction left unmatched. Looked up from germline, CDR1 is GTSNPN and CDR2 is SVGIG (reference sequence). The DNA for the CDR3 is TGTGCCTGGAGTCCGGGACTAGCGGGGGGTGTGGATACGCAGTATTTT. Protein product: CAWSPGLAGGVDTQYF.

The rearrangement uses TRBV28 and TRBJ2-4; a weak D match, TRBD2 (6 bases). Matching the DNA end better, TRBJ2-5 makes the J call doubtful. This CDR3 has 16 residues. CDR1 and CDR2 from the germline V gene are MDHEN and SYDVKM. The chain's CDR3 is CASSGPTRGGQETQYF. For the CDR3, the DNA is TGTGCCAGCAGTGGTCCGACCCGGGGAGGTCAAGAGACCCAGTACTTC.

The CDR3, as DNA: TGTGCCAGCAGCGTAGTTGGCAATCGCAATGAGCAGTTCTTC. Residues: CASSVVGNRNEQFF. This chain links TRBV11-2 with TRBJ2-1; no definite D call. Per the germline V gene, CDR1 is SGHAT and CDR2 is FQNNGV. V was clipped by 5 bases and J by 6 bases, with 14 bases between them. The CDR3 consists of 14 residues.

The chain combines TRBV12-3 or TRBV12-4 with TRBJ1-2; tentative D call: TRBD1 (5 bases). V shed 6 bases and J shed 5 bases, with 13 bases lying between them. CDR3 size: 13 residues. CDR3 region: CASRAGITYGYTF. CDR3 bases: TGTGCCAGCAGGGCAGGGATTACTTATGGCTACACCTTC.

This chain links TRBV5-1 with TRBJ2-7; D might be TRBD2 (6 bases). Trimming removed 0 bases from V and 0 bases from J, with 10 bases in between. CDR1 is SGHRS and CDR2 is YFSETQ in the germline V gene. This CDR3 has 15 residues. CDR3 sequence reads: CASSLVFGGSYEQYF. CDR3 DNA: TGCGCCAGCAGCTTGGTCTTCGGGGGCTCCTACGAGCAGTACTTC.

The CDR3 DNA reads TGTGCCAGCAGCCTTCAACCGTACACCGGGGAGCTGTTTTTT. Its translation: CASSLQPYTGELFF. The chain joins TRBV14 to TRBJ2-2; no definite D call. V lost 4 bases to trimming and J lost 3 bases, with 9 bases between them. Germline lookup yields CDR1 SGHDN and CDR2 FVKESK. The length of the CDR3 is 14 residues.

This clonotype has just one count. The J gene is TRBJ2-3, the V gene TRBV20-1, with D possibly being TRBD2 (7 bases). The V end lost 3 bases, the J end lost 0 bases, and 10 bases lay between the germline ends. The germline V gene has CDR1 DFQATT and CDR2 SNEGSKA (reference sequence). The CDR3 runs to 14 residues. CDR3 in DNA: TGCAGTGCTAGTTGGGGGGGCAGCACAGATACGCAGTATTTT. It specifies CSASWGGSTDTQYF.

Only one count was recorded for this clonotype. One end of the junction is discordant with germline, which a read error may explain. CDR3 residues: CSVRSVGDRSKEAQYF. The CDR3 bases are TGCAGCGTTAGGAGCGTGGGGGATCGCTCGAAAGAGGCCCAGTACTTC. The rearrangement joins TRBV29-1 to TRBJ2-5; either TRBD1 or TRBD2 may supply D (5 bases each). The CDR3 totals 16 residues. Germline V gene data show CDR1 as SQVTM and CDR2 as ANQGSEA. Full variable domain (missing parts from reference TRBV29-1 and TRBJ2-5): SAVISQKPSRDICQRGTSLTIQCQVDSQVTMMFWYRQQPGQSLTLIATANQGSEATYESGFVIDKFPISRPNLTFSTLTVSNMSPEDSSIYLCSVRSVGDRSKEAQYFGPGTRLLVL.

The V and J genes are TRBV6-2 or TRBV6-3 and TRBJ1-2; no clear D. The CDR3 has 13 amino acids. CDR1 is MNHEY, CDR2 SVGEGT, per germline. The V end lost 5 bases, the J end lost 3 bases, and 10 bases lay between the germline ends. CDR3 sequence: CASSRTGDYGYTF. The CDR3 bases are TGTGCCAGCAGTCGGACTGGCGACTATGGCTACACCTTC.

The CDR3 reads CASSSTIAGGPREQYF. CDR3 in DNA: TGTGCCAGCAGCTCTACCATAGCGGGAGGGCCAAGAGAGCAGTACTTC. The V call is TRBV7-2, the J call TRBJ2-7; 11 bases fit TRBD2. This CDR3 has 16 amino acids. J lost 7 bases, V lost 4 bases, and 12 bases had no gene match. From germline, CDR1 is SGHTA and CDR2 FQGNSA.

The chain combines TRBV20-1 with TRBJ2-2; TRBD1 matches at 8 bases. CDR3 length equals 14 residues. Germline CDR1 is DFQATT and CDR2 is SNEGSKA (reference sequence). The trim removed 6 bases at V and 4 bases at J, leaving 7 bases unmatched. The CDR3 region has the DNA TGCAGTGCATTGGACAGGGACCTCACCGGGGAGCTGTTTTTT. This gives the protein CSALDRDLTGELFF.

The chain is built from TRBV4-2 and TRBJ2-6; unclear D gene. Germline V gives CDR1 LGHNA, CDR2 YNFKEQ. The V and J ends lost 0 bases and 0 bases respectively, with 9 bases between them. CDR3 length: 17 residues. The CDR3 sequence is CASSQDQSVSGANVLTF. For the CDR3, the DNA is TGTGCCAGCAGCCAAGATCAATCGGTCTCTGGGGCCAACGTCCTGACTTTC.

For this clonotype: The junction and the germline gene differ at one end; a read error may be behind it. The chain is built from TRBV7-2 and TRBJ1-4, with D hard to call. This CDR3 contains 13 residues. Germline assignment: CDR1 SGHTA and CDR2 FQGNSA. The CDR3 DNA sequence: TGTGTCAGCAGCTTTGGCTCGGATGAAAAACTGTTTTTT. Residues: CVSSFGSDEKLFF.

This rearrangement joins TRBV27 to TRBJ1-2, with unresolved D. This CDR3 region has 14 residues. Germline V lookup: CDR1 MNHEY, CDR2 SMNVEV (reference sequence). V was clipped by 1 base and J by 7 bases, with 13 bases between them. The CDR3 here is CASSLFPAVAGYTF. CDR3 coding DNA: TGTGCCAGCAGTTTATTCCCAGCGGTGGCTGGCTACACCTTC.

The V gene is TRBV29-1, the J gene TRBJ2-1, with 8 nucleotides matching TRBD2. The J call may not be correct, given that the DNA end is closer to TRBJ2-7. This CDR3 spans 13 amino acids. Germline CDR1 and CDR2: SQVTM and ANQGSEA. This CDR3 reads CSVGLVEYNEQYF. CDR3 nucleotides: TGCAGCGTGGGACTAGTCGAGTACAATGAGCAGTACTTC.

The chain is built from TRBV15 and TRBJ1-6; D is ambiguous. The CDR3 is 15 amino acids. The ends were cut back, 9 bases at V and 0 bases at J, with 12 bases in the middle. Germline lookup yields CDR1 LNHNV and CDR2 YYDKDF (reference sequence). This chain's CDR3 is CATADTSSYNSPLHF. For the CDR3, the DNA is TGTGCCACAGCTGACACAAGCTCCTATAATTCACCCCTCCACTTT.

The chain employs TRBV20-1 and TRBJ1-2; D gene ambiguous. CDR1 DFQATT and CDR2 SNEGSKA come from the germline V gene (reference sequence). With 0 bases removed from V and 4 bases from J, the gap between germline ends came to 33 bases. This CDR3 region has 21 residues. The CDR3 DNA is TGCAGTGCTAGAGAGGAGGAGGTCGTAAAGTCCAGGATTTATCTGGGCTATGGCTACACCTTC. It specifies CSAREEEVVKSRIYLGYGYTF.

This clonotype was detected many times. This chain links TRBV12-3 or TRBV12-4 with TRBJ2-5, with D possibly being TRBD2 (5 bases). The CDR3 has 13 amino acids. Trimming removed 6 bases at V and 7 bases at J, with 15 bases between. This chain's CDR3 is CASSPGRTGTQYF. In DNA, the CDR3 is TGTGCCAGCAGCCCGGGGAGAACGGGGACCCAGTACTTC.

The chain couples TRBV11-2 to TRBJ2-5; D might be TRBD2 (5 bases). Germline CDR1 reads SGHAT; CDR2 reads FQNNGV. V was cut by 5 bases and J by 2 bases, with 15 bases left in between. This CDR3 has 15 amino acids. The CDR3 DNA follows: TGTGCCAGCAGCCGGGGTGACATTCAGCAAGAGACCCAGTACTTC. Its protein product is CASSRGDIQQETQYF. Full variable domain (outside the CDR3, taken from reference TRBV11-2 and TRBJ2-5): EAGVAQSPRYKIIEKRQSVAFWCNPISGHATLYWYQQILGQGPKLLIQFQNNGVVDDSQLPKDRFSAERLKGVDSTLKIQPAKLEDSAVYLCASSRGDIQQETQYFGPGTRLLVL.

This rearrangement joins TRBV6-4 to TRBJ1-6; TRBD1 aligns across 8 bases. With V trimmed by 2 bases and J by 0 bases, 21 bases remained unmatched. The CDR3 is 23 residues long. Germline V gene data show CDR1 as MRHNA and CDR2 as SNTAGT. The CDR3 is CASSDLIRDRKFPACSYNSPLHF. In nucleotides, the CDR3 is TGTGCCAGCAGTGACCTTATACGGGACAGGAAATTTCCAGCCTGCTCCTATAATTCACCCCTCCACTTT.

The V gene is TRBV5-1, the J gene TRBJ2-7, with TRBD2 matching 10 bases. The CDR3 loop spans 15 amino acids. The trim removed 6 bases at V and 7 bases at J, leaving 13 bases unmatched. Germline assignment: CDR1 SGHRS and CDR2 YFSETQ. DNA of the CDR3: TGCGCCAGCAACTCTTTAGCGGGGGGAGACAATGAGCAGTACTTC. Protein product: CASNSLAGGDNEQYF.

The chain uses TRBV12-3 or TRBV12-4 and TRBJ1-5, with D uncertain. V gave up 3 bases and J gave up 1 base, with 4 bases separating them. This CDR3 contains 13 residues. CDR3 DNA sequence: TGTGCCAGCAGTTTTTGGAGCAATCAGCCCCAGCATTTT. Translation: CASSFWSNQPQHF.

The rearrangement uses TRBV20-1 and TRBJ2-3; TRBD2 matches 9 bases. The CDR3 length is 16 residues. The V gene's germline CDR1 is DFQATT and CDR2 SNEGSKA (reference sequence). With V trimmed by 2 bases and J by 0 bases, 6 bases remained unmatched. CDR3 sequence reads: CSARSVTSGSTDTQYF. The CDR3, as DNA: TGCAGTGCTAGATCCGTGACTAGCGGAAGCACAGATACGCAGTATTTT.

The chain joins TRBV7-6 to TRBJ2-3; weak D call: TRBD2 (5 bases). Trimming left V 2 bases short and J 2 bases short, with 17 bases between. CDR1 is SGHVS, CDR2 FNYEAQ, per germline. The CDR3 loop spans 17 amino acids. For the CDR3, the DNA is TGTGCCAGCAGCTTATGGAAGGTCGCGGGCGCCACAGATACGCAGTATTTT. Its protein is CASSLWKVAGATDTQYF.

Comments on this clonotype: A much larger clone is a single base away; this may be a read error. This sequence joins TRBV7-8 and TRBJ2-5; 7 bases are shared with TRBD2. CDR1 and CDR2 (germline): SGHVS, FQNEAQ. This CDR3 contains 13 residues. With 1 base clipped from V and 7 bases from J, the junction kept 3 bases outside the gene matches. The CDR3: CASSLDPGGTQYF. In nucleotides, the CDR3 is TGTGCCAGCAGCTTAGATCCGGGGGGGACCCAGTACTTC.